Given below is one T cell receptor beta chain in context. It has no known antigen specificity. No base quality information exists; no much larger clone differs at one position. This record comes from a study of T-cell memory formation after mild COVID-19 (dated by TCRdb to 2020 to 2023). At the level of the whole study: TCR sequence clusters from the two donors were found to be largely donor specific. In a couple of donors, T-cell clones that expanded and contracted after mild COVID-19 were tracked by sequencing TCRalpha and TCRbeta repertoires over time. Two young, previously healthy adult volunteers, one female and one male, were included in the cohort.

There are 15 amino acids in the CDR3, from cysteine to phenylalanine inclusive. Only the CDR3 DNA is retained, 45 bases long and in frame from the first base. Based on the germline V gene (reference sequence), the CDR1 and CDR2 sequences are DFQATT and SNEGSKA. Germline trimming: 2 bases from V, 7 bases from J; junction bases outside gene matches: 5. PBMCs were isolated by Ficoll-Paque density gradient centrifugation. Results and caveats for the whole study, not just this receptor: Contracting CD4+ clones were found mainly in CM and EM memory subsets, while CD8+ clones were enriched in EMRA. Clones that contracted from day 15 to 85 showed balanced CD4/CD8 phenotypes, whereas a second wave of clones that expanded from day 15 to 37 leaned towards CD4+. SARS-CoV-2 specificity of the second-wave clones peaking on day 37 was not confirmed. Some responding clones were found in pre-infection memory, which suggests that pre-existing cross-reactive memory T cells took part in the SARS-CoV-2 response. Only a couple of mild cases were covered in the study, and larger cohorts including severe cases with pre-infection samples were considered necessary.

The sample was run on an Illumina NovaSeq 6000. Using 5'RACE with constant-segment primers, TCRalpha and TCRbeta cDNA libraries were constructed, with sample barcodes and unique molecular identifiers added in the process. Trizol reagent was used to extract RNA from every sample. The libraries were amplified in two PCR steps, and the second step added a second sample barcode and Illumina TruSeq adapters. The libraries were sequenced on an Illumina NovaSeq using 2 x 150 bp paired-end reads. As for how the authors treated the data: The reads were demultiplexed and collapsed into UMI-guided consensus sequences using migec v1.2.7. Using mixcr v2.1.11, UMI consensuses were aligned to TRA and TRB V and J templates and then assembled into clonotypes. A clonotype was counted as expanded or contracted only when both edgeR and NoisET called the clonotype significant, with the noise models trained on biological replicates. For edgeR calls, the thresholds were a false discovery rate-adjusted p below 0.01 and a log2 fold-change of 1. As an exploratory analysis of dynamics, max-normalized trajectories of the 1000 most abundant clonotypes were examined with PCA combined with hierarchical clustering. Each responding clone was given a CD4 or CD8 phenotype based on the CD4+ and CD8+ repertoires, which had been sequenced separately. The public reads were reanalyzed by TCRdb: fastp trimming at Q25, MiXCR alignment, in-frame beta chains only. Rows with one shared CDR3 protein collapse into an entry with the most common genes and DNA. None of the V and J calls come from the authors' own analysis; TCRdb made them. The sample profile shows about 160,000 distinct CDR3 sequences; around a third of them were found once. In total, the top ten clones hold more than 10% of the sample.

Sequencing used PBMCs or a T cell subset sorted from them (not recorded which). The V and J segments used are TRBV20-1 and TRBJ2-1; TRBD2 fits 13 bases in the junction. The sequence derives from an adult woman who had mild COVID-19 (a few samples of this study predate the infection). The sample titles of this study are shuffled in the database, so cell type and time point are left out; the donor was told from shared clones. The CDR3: CSARNALAGGNEQFF. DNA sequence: TGCAGTGCTAGAAATGCACTAGCGGGAGGGAATGAGCAGTTCTTC.